This TCR beta chain is from a study of Ad26.COV2.S vaccination and SARS-CoV-2 variants. Study overall: Ad26.COV2.S given intramuscularly, once or twice 56 days apart. Whole-study findings and limits: The TCR breadth and depth analyses may have produced an underestimate of total T cell responses. Reportedly, spike-specific CD8+ and CD4+ T cell responses achieved substantial breadth once vaccination had taken place.

For this clone: As yet, its antigen is unknown.

The protocol was immunoSEQ multiplex PCR, while the TCRdb copy is restricted to in-frame clones and leaves out a portion. The sample yields 300,000 to 400,000 clones, under 90% seen once. Regarding treatment: some 19 received Ad26.COV2.S at low or high dose, single or two shots; 5 received placebo; per-sample allocation not given. Samples analyzed were those drawn on day 63 after the first vaccine or placebo injection. Boston provided a donor who was an adult aged 18-55 years. Trimming left V 0 bases short and J 2 bases short, with 17 bases between. The CDR3 contains 18 residues. Per germline, CDR1 MGHRA and CDR2 YSYEKL.

This sample comprised peripheral blood, obtained in a trial of Ad26.COV2.S vaccine versus placebo. The sequence was obtained from a person aged 18-65 years who received the Ad26.COV2.S COVID-19 vaccine or a placebo. This chain links TRBV4-1 with TRBJ1-3; D gene unclear. The CDR3 spells CASSQEAVRVLAGNTIYF. The CDR3 DNA sequence: TGCGCCAGCAGCCAAGAGGCAGTTAGAGTTTTAGCTGGAAACACCATATATTTT.